This section outlines one TCR beta chain sequence together with its context. Its antigen remains unidentified. This record comes from a study of response to subunit inactivated influenza vaccine. Study-wide results and caveats: The study's authors posited that every seasonal influenza vaccination enlists few new T cells.

The CDR3 spans 12 residues. V shed 6 bases and J shed 5 bases, with 10 bases lying between them. The germline V gene has CDR1 MNHEY and CDR2 SVGEGT. TCRdb re-called the RT-PCR reads through MiXCR, storing one row per CDR3 protein. This sample yields about half a million distinct CDR3 sequences, of which approximately 9.9% are seen a single time; approximately 12% belongs to the top ten. The chain combines TRBV6-2 or TRBV6-3 with TRBJ1-2, with unresolved D. This sample comprised PBMCs from blood, obtained around seven weeks after vaccination. The sequence derives from a man aged 45-65 years who received an inactivated influenza vaccine. The CDR3 DNA follows: TGTGCCAGCAGGCGGCAGGCGTATGGCTACACCTTC. It yields the protein CASRRQAYGYTF.